These 2 T cell receptor beta chains share one sample of origin, sequenced in a study of blood T cell repertoires in COVID-19. Some clones are missing from TCRdb's copy, which holds only in-frame ones; the method was immunoSEQ multiplex PCR. The sample lists some 100,000 clones, 87% occurring once. Sequencing used peripheral blood. These TCRs come from a human donor in a cohort sampled during active COVID-19.

This chain links TRBV7-6 with TRBJ2-5; TRBD2 aligns across 12 bases. V dropped 4 bases and J dropped 5; count of bases not matched to a gene: 5. In germline, CDR1 is SGHVS, CDR2 FNYEAQ. The CDR3 extends over 15 amino acids. CDR3 sequence: CASSSSGGAWETQYF. The CDR3 nucleotides are TGTGCCAGCAGCTCTAGCGGGGGGGCCTGGGAGACCCAGTACTTC.

The rearrangement uses TRBV21-1 and TRBJ2-7; TRBD2 is the table's D call, not checked against the DNA. TRBV21-1 has pseudogene status. This CDR3 is 13 amino acids long. The CDR3, as DNA: TGTGCCGCGGGAGCCCCAGGGAACTACGAGCAGTACTTC. Protein product: CAAGAPGNYEQYF.